This T cell receptor (beta chain) was captured by sequencing in a study of shared clonotypes between healthy human individuals (dated by TCRdb to about 2020). Notes on the research overall: The cohort included three men and two women between 18 and 49 years of age. Per donor, three plates each were used for CD4 naive and CD4 memory, two for CD8 naive, and one for CD8 memory. To estimate repertoire size and how much clonotypes are shared between individuals, the study performed deep sequencing of blood TCR repertoires from about 5 healthy adults. Different laboratories and diverse techniques were used to prepare libraries and sequence TCR repertoires, to increase sequencing depth and limit assay-specific biases. Leukapheresis yielded between about 0.85 and 10 billion PBMCs per donor. What the authors observed across the whole study: Compared with non-shared clonotypes, clonotypes shared by all four sorted-subset donors had higher generation probabilities. Larger estimated clonotype richness was generally found for naive subsets than for memory subsets. Even with the large sequencing depth, rarefaction of the sorted-subset datasets indicated that sequencing was incomplete. Roughly 5.2% of naive CD4, 3.5% of naive CD8, 2% to 2.5% of memory CD4, and approximately 0.4% of memory CD8 clonotypes were shared across several donors. Because the study included only a small number of donors, the genetic and exposure-history diversity represented was limited. Pairwise subsampling led to the expectation that sequencing depth would affect the degree of clonotype sharing among donors. Sampling was restricted to blood, and TCR repertoires in tissue are likely to differ from TCR repertoires in blood.

From the germline V gene, CDR1 is SGHVS and CDR2 is FNYEAQ. There are 13 amino acids in the CDR3, from cysteine to phenylalanine inclusive. The kept DNA is CDR3 alone, 39 bases in frame from the first base. V is shortened by 5 bases, J by 4 bases, and the region joining them spans 12 bases. Using the deep immunoSEQ assay, TCR CDR3 regions were amplified from genomic DNA by multiplex PCR. For each cell subset, the extracted genomic DNA was distributed evenly across all wells of several immunoSEQ 96-well plates, and each plate served as one replicate. For sorted subsets, each replicate PCR was loaded with 200 ng genomic DNA, equivalent to some 31,000 T cell genomes. Purified libraries were quantified with a Qubit 3.0 fluorometer, sized on a Bioanalyzer 2100, and re-quantified with the KAPA Library Quantification kit. A separate single-read 150-cycle Illumina NextSeq 550 flow cell was used to sequence each immunoSEQ 96-well plate. Per the original workflow: Because the immunoSEQ output included only junctional sequences and no quality scores, the filtering could not be the same as the filtering used for full-length reads. Sequences were annotated with PyIR, a Python wrapper for IgBLAST v1.9, using IMGT germline references to assign V/J genes and CDR3. Any read was removed if the V/J assignment was weak (E-value above 1e-6), the CDR3 was missing, or the read contained stop codons, out-of-frame junctions, or ambiguous translated residues. A V3J clonotype was defined by an identical inferred V gene, J gene, and CDR3 amino acid sequence. Percentage overlap between repertoires was calculated by dividing the number of shared unique clonotypes by the size of the smaller repertoire. Three approaches were used to assess repertoire richness: RTK rarefaction, the Chao1 estimator, and Recon v2.1 estimates of unobserved clonotypes. Generation probabilities for all TCRbeta clonotypes obtained by the gDNA method from a handful of donors were computed using OLGA. The source is immuneACCESS, and TCRdb retained only in-frame sequences with V and J called. Part of the clones is not carried over; for the studies checked, unresolved V genes explain less than half of this, and the remainder is unexplained. V, J and clone size reflect that table, while D and trimming were determined from the DNA. The sample records about 1,900,000 clones, roughly 95% of which are singletons. The top ten clones comprise roughly 1% of the sample.

For the CD8 naive samples, CD45RO-negative cells were positively selected for CCR7, yielding a CD45RA+CCR7+ population from which TemRA cells were excluded. Healthy HIV-negative adults with no recently reported acute infections or vaccinations were included as donors. Every donor was a Caucasian adult residing in Nashville, Tennessee, USA. Blood was collected by leukapheresis, and PBMCs were isolated by Ficoll-Histopaque density gradient centrifugation and then cryopreserved in liquid nitrogen vapor phase. Analytical flow cytometry was used to check the purity and quantity of each magnetically sorted T cell population. From each sorted fraction, genomic DNA was isolated and quantified by UV absorbance on a Nanodrop 2000c. A remark on this clone: Its antigen is currently not known. Per-base quality was not reported, and no clone a single base away is much larger than it. Different DNA sequences within this sample yield the same CDR3.

The sequence was collected from a man aged 18 to 35 in good health. The sequencing sample was made of naive CD8+ T cells sorted from blood. The cell subset or site tag for this specimen amounts to: CD45RA+CCR7+. Here the chain combines TRBV7-6 and TRBJ2-7; no confident D gene assignment can be made. The CDR3 reads as follows: CASSPTGSYEQYF. The sequenced DNA: TGTGCCAGCAGCCCCACCGGATCGTACGAGCAGTACTTC.